What follows describes a single T cell receptor beta chain. This CDR3 comprises 17 residues. Germline assignment: CDR1 SGHNT and CDR2 YENEEA. The ends lost 5 bases at V and 5 bases at J; junction bases unmatched: 15. Generated by immunoSEQ multiplex PCR, the TCRdb table keeps only in-frame clones and is missing some. The sample carries roughly 150,000 clones, around nine tenths recorded once. The entry originates in a study of cytomegalovirus exposure and HLA in healthy donors. The sequencing input was PBMCs. This clonotype originated in a man younger than 35 in good health and CMV-seropositive. The chain recombines TRBV11-3 with TRBJ2-1, with 7 positions matching TRBD2. This CDR3 is CASSPKALLSGNNEQFF. The CDR3 coding sequence is TGTGCCAGCAGCCCTAAGGCTCTTCTAAGCGGGAACAATGAGCAGTTCTTC.